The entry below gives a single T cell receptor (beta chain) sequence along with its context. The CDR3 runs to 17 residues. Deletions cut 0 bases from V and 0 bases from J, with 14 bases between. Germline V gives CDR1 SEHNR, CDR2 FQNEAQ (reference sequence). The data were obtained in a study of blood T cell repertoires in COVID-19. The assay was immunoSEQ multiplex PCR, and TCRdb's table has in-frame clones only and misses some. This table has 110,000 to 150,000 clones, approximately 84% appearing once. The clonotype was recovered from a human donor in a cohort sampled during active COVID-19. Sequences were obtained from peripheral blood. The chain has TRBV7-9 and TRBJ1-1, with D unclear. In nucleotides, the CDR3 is TGTGCCAGCAGCTTAGCGAAGGCAGCGCACATGAACACTGAAGCTTTCTTT. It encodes CASSLAKAAHMNTEAFF.